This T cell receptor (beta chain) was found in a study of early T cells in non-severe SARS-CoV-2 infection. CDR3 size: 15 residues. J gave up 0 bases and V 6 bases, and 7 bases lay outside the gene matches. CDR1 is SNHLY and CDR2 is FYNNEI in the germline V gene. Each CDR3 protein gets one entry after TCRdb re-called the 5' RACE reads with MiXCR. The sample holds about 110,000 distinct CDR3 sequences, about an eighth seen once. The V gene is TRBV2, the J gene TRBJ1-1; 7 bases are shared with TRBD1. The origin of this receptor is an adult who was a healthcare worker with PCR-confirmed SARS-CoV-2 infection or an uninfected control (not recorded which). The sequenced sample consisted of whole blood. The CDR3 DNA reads TGTGCCAGCAGCCGACTGGGACAGATGAACACTGAAGCTTTCTTT. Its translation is CASSRLGQMNTEAFF. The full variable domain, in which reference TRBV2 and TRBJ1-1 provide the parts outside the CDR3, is EPEVTQTPSHQVTQMGQEVILRCVPISNHLYFYWYRQILGQKVEFLVSFYNNEISEKSEIFDDQFSVERPDGSNFTLKIRSTKLEDSAMYFCASSRLGQMNTEAFFGQGTRLTVV.